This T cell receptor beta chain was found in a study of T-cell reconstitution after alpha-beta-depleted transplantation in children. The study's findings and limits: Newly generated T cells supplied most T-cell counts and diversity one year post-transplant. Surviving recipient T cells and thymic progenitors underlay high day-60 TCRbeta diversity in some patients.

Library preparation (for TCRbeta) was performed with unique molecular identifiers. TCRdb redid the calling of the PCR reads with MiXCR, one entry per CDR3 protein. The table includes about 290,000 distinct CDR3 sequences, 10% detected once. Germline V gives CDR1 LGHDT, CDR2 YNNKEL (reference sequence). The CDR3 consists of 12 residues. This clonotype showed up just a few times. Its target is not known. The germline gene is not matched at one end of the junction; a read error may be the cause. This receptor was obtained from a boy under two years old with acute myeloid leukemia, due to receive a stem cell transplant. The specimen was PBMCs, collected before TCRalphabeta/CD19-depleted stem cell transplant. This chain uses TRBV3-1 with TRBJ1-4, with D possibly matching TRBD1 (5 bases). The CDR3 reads CASSQPQGHSVF. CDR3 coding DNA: TGTGCCAGCAGTCAGCCCCAAGGACATTCCGTTTTT.